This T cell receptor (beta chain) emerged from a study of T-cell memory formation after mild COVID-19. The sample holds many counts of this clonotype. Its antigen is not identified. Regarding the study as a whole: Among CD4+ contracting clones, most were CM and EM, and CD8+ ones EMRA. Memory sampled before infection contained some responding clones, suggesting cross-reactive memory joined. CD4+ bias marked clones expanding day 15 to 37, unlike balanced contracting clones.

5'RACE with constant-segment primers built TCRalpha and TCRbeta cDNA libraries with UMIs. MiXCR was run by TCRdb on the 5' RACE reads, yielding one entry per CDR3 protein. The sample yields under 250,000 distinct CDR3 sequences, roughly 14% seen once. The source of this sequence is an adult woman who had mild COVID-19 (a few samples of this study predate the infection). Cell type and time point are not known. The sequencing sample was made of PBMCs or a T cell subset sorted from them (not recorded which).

CDR3 in amino acids: CASSPQFSGAPTQYF. DNA for the CDR3: TGTGCCAGCAGCCCCCAATTTTCAGGGGCGCCTACCCAGTACTTC. J is TRBJ2-5 and V is TRBV7-2; D might be TRBD1 (6 bases). V was cut by 5 bases and J by 8 bases, with 21 bases left in between. CDR3 size: 15 residues. The germline gives CDR1 SGHTA, CDR2 FQGNSA.